This T cell receptor (beta chain) was sequenced during a study of blood T cell repertoires in COVID-19. Study-wide context: COVID-19 samples, acute and convalescent, were from the United States, Italy and Spain. T cells, B-cell-depleted T cells, or PBMCs supplied cDNA or gDNA.

In the authors' workflow: From reference gene primer amplification, estimates of nucleated cell counts were derived. Sequenced by immunoSEQ multiplex PCR; TCRdb stores in-frame clones only, minus some. V, J and clone size are those of that table, while D and trimming were read from the DNA. This sample has 95,000 or so clones, with under 90% found just once. The junction had 6 bases not matched to a gene; V was cut back by 5 bases and J by 4 bases. The V gene's germline CDR1 is SEHNR and CDR2 FQNEAQ (reference sequence). This CDR3 region has 15 residues. This clonotype was sampled from a woman in her 70s with acute or convalescent COVID-19. The gene calls are TRBV7-9 and TRBJ1-5; 9 positions agree with TRBD1. The sample taken for sequencing was peripheral blood. This CDR3 reads CASSTGQGANQPQHF. CDR3 DNA sequence: TGTGCCAGCAGCACGGGACAGGGTGCTAATCAGCCCCAGCATTTT.